This T cell receptor beta chain was found in a study of blood T cells in healthy people across ages. Study results and caveats: The fall in TCR beta diversity per million T cells was roughly linear with age.

Germline CDR1 and CDR2: SGHTA and FQGNSA. V lost 4 bases to trimming and J lost 4 bases; unmatched junction nucleotides: 7. This CDR3 is built from 16 residues. Each donor's blood draw was 7.5 to 10 milliliters of peripheral blood. This clonotype turned up a few times. Its antigen is unidentified. Through a sample-barcoded 5' primer and a J-beta primer mix, a second PCR was run for roughly 6 to 12 cycles. Each cDNA was tagged by a template-switch adaptor containing 12 random nucleotides. TCRdb re-derived calls from the 5' RACE reads in MiXCR, one entry per CDR3 protein. The data show 1,300,000 or so distinct CDR3 sequences, approximately 59% seen once.

Sequenced: blood. The chain recombines TRBV7-2 with TRBJ1-6; TRBD1 aligns across 7 bases. This receptor was identified in a man younger than 30 in good health. The DNA for the CDR3 is TGTGCCAGCAGCTACAGGGGTGTGGGGTATAATTCACCCCTCCACTTT. This gives the protein CASSYRGVGYNSPLHF.